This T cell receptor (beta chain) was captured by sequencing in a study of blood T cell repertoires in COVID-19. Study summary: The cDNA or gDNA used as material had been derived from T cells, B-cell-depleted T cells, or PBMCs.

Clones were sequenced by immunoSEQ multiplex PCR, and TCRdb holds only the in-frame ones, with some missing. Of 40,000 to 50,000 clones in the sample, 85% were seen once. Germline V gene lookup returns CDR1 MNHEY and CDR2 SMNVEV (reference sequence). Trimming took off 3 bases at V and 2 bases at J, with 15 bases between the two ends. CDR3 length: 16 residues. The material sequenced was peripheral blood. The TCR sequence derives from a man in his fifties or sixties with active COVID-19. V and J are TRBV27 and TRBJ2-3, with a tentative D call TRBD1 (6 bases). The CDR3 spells CASSFYRGTSTDTQYF. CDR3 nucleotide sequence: TGTGCCAGCAGTTTTTATAGGGGGACATCCACAGATACGCAGTATTTT.